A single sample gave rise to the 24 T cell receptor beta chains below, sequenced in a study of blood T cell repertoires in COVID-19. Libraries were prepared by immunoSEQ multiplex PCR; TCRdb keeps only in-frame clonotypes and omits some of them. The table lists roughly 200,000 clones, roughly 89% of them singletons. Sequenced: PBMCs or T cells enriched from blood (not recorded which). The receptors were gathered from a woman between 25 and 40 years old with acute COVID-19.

CDR3 coding DNA: TGTGCCAGCAGCTTAGTTCAGGGCTACGAAAAACTGTTTTTT. Translating it yields CASSLVQGYEKLFF. The chain employs TRBV11-2 and TRBJ1-4; tentatively, D is TRBD1 (5 bases). This CDR3 is 14 amino acids long. Germline V lookup: CDR1 SGHAT, CDR2 FQNNGV. Deletions cut 1 base from V and 8 bases from J, with 11 bases between.

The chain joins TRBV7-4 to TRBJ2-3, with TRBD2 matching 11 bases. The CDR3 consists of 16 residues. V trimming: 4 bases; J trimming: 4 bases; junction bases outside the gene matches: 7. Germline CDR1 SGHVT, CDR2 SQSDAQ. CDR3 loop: CASSSDLAGGPDTQYF. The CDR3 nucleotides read TGTGCCAGCAGCTCCGATCTAGCGGGGGGACCAGATACGCAGTATTTT.

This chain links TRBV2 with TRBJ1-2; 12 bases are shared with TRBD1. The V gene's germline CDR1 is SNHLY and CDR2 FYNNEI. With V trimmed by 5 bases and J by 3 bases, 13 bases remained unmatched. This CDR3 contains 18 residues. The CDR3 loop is CASSQNRDRGRRDYGYTF. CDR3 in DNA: TGTGCCAGCAGTCAAAACCGGGACAGGGGGCGAAGAGACTATGGCTACACCTTC.

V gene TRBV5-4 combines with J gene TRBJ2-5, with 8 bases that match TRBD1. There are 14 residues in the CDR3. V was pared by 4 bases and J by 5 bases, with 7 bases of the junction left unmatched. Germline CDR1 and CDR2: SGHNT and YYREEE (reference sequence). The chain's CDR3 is CASSTGQAQETQYF. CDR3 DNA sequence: TGTGCCAGCAGCACGGGACAGGCACAGGAGACCCAGTACTTC.

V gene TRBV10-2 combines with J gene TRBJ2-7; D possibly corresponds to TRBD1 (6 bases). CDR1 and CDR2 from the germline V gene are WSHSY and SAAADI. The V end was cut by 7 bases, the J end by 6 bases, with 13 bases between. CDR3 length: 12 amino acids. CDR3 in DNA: TGCGCCAGCACCGACAGGCCTGGCGAGCAGTACTTC. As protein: CASTDRPGEQYF.

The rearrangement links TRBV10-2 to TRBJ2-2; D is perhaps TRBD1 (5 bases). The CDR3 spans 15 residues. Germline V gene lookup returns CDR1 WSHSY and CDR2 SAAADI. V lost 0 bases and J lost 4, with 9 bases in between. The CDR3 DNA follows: TGCGCCAGCAGTGAGTCTCAAGGGGCCACCGGGGAGCTGTTTTTT. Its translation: CASSESQGATGELFF.

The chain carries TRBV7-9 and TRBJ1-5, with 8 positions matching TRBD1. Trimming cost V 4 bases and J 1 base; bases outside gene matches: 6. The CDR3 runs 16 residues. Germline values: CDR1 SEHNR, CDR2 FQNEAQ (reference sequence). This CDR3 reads CASSSDTGGSNQPQHF. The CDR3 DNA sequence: TGTGCCAGCAGCTCCGATACAGGGGGAAGCAATCAGCCCCAGCATTTT.

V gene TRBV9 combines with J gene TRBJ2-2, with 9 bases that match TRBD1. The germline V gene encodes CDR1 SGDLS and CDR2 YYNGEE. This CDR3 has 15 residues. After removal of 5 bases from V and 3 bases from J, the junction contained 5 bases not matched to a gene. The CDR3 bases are TGTGCCAGCAGTTACAGGGGGCCGGACACCGGGGAGCTGTTTTTT. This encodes CASSYRGPDTGELFF.

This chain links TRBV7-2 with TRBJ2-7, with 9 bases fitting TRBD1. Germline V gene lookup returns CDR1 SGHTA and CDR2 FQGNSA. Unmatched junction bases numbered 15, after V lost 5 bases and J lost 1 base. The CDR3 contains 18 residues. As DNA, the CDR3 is TGTGCCAGCAGCCAGAGAGGGGGCACAGGGGGCCCATCCTACGAGCAGTACTTC. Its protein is CASSQRGGTGGPSYEQYF.

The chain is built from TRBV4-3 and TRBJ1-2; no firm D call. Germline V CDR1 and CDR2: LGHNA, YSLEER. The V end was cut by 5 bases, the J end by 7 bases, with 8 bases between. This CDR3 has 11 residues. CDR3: CASSSGFGYTF. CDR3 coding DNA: TGCGCCAGCAGCTCAGGTTTTGGCTACACCTTC.

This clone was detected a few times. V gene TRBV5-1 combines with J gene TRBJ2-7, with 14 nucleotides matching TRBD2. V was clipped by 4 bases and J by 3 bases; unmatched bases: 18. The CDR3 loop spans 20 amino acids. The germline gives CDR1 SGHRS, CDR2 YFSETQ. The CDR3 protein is CASSIGTARSGLAGVYEQYF. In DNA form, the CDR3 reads TGCGCCAGCAGCATAGGGACAGCGCGATCGGGACTAGCGGGGGTCTACGAGCAGTACTTC.

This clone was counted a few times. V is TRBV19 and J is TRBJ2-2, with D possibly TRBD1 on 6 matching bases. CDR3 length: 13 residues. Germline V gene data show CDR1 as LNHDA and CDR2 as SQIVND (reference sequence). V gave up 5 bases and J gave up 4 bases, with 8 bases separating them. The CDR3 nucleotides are TGTGCCAGTAGTCAGGGGAGCACCGGGGAGCTGTTTTTT. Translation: CASSQGSTGELFF.

The chain's CDR3 is CASKEASIETQYF. In DNA, the CDR3 is TGTGCCAGTAAAGAGGCTAGTATCGAGACCCAGTACTTC. This chain connects TRBV19 to TRBJ2-5; D remains ambiguous. CDR1 LNHDA and CDR2 SQIVND come from the germline V gene (reference sequence). The CDR3 consists of 13 residues. Trimming stripped 7 bases from V and 5 bases from J, with 14 bases between. Full variable domain (outside the CDR3, taken from reference TRBV19 and TRBJ2-5): DGGITQSPKYLFRKEGQNVTLSCEQNLNHDAMYWYRQDPGQGLRLIYYSQIVNDFQKGDIAEGYSVSREKKESFPLTVTSAQKNPTAFYLCASKEASIETQYFGPGTRLLVL.

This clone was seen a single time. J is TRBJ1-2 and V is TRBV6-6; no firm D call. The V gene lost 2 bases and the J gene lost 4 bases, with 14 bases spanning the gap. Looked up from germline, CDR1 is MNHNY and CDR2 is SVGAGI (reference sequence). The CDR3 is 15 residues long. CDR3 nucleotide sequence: TGTGCCAGCAGTTACATAGATAGCCCGATCTATGGCTACACCTTC. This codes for CASSYIDSPIYGYTF.

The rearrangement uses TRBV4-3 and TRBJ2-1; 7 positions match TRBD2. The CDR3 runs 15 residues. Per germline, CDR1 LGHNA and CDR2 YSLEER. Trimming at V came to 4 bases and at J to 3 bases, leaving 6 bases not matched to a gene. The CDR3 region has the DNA TGCGCCAGCAGCCCTCGGGGGGAGCACTACAATGAGCAGTTCTTC. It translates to CASSPRGEHYNEQFF.

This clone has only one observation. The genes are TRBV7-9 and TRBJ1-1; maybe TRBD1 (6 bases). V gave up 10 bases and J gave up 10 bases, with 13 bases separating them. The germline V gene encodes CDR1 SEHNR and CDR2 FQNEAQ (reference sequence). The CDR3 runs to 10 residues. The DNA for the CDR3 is TGTGCCACTCGACAGGTTGGAGCTTTCTTT. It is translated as CATRQVGAFF.

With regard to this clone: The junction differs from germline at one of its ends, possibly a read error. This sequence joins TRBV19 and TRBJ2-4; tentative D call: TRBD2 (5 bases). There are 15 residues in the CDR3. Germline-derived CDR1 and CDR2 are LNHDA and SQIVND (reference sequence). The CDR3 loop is CASSGNTGDVHIQYF. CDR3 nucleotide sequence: TGTGCCAGTAGTGGGAATACCGGGGATGTCCACATTCAGTATTTC. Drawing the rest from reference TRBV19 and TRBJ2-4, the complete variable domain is DGGITQSPKYLFRKEGQNVTLSCEQNLNHDAMYWYRQDPGQGLRLIYYSQIVNDFQKGDIAEGYSVSREKKESFPLTVTSAQKNPTAFYLCASSGNTGDVHIQYFGAGTRLSVL.

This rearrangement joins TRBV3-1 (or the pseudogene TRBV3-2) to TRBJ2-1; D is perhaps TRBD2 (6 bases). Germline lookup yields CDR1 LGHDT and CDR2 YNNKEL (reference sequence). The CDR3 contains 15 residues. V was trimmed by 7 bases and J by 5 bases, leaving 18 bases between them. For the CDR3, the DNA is TGTGCCAGCACCTTTACCGGGACTTACAACAATGAGCAGTTCTTC. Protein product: CASTFTGTYNNEQFF.

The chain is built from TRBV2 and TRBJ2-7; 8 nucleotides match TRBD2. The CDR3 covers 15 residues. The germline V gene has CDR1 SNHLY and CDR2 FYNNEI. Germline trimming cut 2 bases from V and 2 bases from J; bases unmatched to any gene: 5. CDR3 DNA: TGTGCCAGCAGTGAATTTGCGGGGGGCACCTACGAGCAGTACTTC. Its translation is CASSEFAGGTYEQYF. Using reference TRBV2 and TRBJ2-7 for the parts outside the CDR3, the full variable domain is EPEVTQTPSHQVTQMGQEVILRCVPISNHLYFYWYRQILGQKVEFLVSFYNNEISEKSEIFDDQFSVERPDGSNFTLKIRSTKLEDSAMYFCASSEFAGGTYEQYFGPGTRLTVT.

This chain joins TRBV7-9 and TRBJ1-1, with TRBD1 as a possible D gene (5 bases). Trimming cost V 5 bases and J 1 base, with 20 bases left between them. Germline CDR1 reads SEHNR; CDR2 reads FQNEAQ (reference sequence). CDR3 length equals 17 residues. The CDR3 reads CASSPDGVRGRNTEAFF. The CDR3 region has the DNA TGTGCCAGCAGCCCTGATGGAGTCCGGGGGAGGAACACTGAAGCTTTCTTT.

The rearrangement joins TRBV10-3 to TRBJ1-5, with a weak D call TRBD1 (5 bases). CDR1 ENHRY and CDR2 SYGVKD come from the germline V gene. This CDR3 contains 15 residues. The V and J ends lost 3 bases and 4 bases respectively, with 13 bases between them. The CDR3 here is CAISDFREGNQPQHF. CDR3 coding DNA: TGTGCCATCAGTGATTTCAGGGAAGGTAATCAGCCCCAGCATTTT.

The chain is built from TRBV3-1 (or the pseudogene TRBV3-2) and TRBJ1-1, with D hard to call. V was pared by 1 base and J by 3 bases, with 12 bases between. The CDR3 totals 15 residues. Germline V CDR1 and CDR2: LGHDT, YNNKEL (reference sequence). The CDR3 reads CASSQGRELDTEAFF. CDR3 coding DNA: TGTGCCAGCAGCCAAGGTCGGGAGTTGGACACTGAAGCTTTCTTT.

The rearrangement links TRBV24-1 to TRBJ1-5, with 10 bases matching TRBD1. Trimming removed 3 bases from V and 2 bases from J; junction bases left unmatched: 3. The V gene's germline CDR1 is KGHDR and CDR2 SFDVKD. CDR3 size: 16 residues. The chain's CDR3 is CATSDATGGGNQPQHF. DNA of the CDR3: TGTGCCACCAGTGATGCGACAGGGGGCGGCAATCAGCCCCAGCATTTT.

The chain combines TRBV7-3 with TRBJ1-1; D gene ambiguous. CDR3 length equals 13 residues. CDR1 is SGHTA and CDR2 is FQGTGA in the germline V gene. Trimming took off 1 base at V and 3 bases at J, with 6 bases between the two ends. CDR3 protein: CASSLSGDTEAFF. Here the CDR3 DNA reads TGTGCCAGCAGCTTAAGCGGGGACACTGAAGCTTTCTTT.